Presented here are 14 T cell receptor beta chains from one specimen sequenced in a study of blood T cell repertoires in COVID-19. Profiling relied on immunoSEQ multiplex PCR, and the TCRdb table lists in-frame clones only, not all of them. The top ten hold around 2% of the sample, which has approximately 210,000 clones, about 90% seen once. Sequencing was done on a sample of PBMCs or T cells enriched from blood (not recorded which). All receptors come from a woman aged 30 to 39 who had recovered from COVID-19.

This chain links TRBV4-1 with TRBJ2-4; possibly TRBD2 for D (6 bases). CDR1 and CDR2 (germline): MGHRA, YSYEKL. Between the trimmed V and J ends, which lost 1 base and 5 bases, there was a span of 18 bases. CDR3 length equals 17 residues. This CDR3 is CASSQGMIPGSENIQYF. As DNA, the CDR3 is TGCGCCAGCAGCCAAGGGATGATCCCCGGGAGCGAAAACATTCAGTACTTC.

The CDR3 sequence: CASSQAGTGGNEQFF. In DNA form, the CDR3 reads TGTGCCAGCAGCCAAGCCGGGACAGGGGGCAATGAGCAGTTCTTC. V is TRBV4-2 and J is TRBJ2-1; the match to TRBD1 covers 11 bases. The trim removed 1 base at V and 6 bases at J, leaving 2 bases unmatched. Per the germline V gene, CDR1 is LGHNA and CDR2 is YNFKEQ. CDR3 length: 15 residues.

The J gene is TRBJ2-1, the V gene TRBV7-2, with 7 positions matching TRBD2. Trimming took 4 bases from V and 4 from J; bases not matched to a gene: 7. The CDR3 has 15 residues. Germline-derived CDR1 and CDR2 are SGHTA and FQGNSA. The CDR3 DNA reads TGTGCCAGCAGCTCCTTAGCGGGTGGTTACAATGAGCAGTTCTTC. As protein: CASSSLAGGYNEQFF.

V usage is TRBV19 and J usage is TRBJ2-4; 7 bases match TRBD2. In germline, CDR1 is LNHDA, CDR2 SQIVND (reference sequence). The CDR3 totals 17 residues. The V and J ends lost 7 bases and 3 bases, in that order; junction bases with no gene match: 15. The CDR3 DNA follows: TGTGCCAGTACCACACCCACCGGGCTAGCGGACAAAAACATTCAGTACTTC. Translation: CASTTPTGLADKNIQYF.

The rearrangement uses TRBV30 and TRBJ1-3; D gene uncertain. Deletions cut 3 bases from V and 3 bases from J, with 3 bases between. Germline V lookup: CDR1 GTSNPN, CDR2 SVGIG (reference sequence). The CDR3 has 11 residues. The CDR3 loop is CAWSGGNTIYF. The CDR3 nucleotides read TGTGCCTGGAGCGGTGGAAACACCATATATTTT.

The chain combines TRBV6-6 with TRBJ1-2, with 7 bases lining up with TRBD1. The CDR3 extends over 14 amino acids. The germline gives CDR1 MNHNY, CDR2 SVGAGI (reference sequence). V lost 4 bases, J lost 2 bases, and 4 bases stayed unmatched. Here the CDR3 DNA reads TGTGCCAGCAGTTTTTTACAGGGGAACTATGGCTACACCTTC. Translation gives CASSFLQGNYGYTF.

V and J are TRBV20-1 and TRBJ2-1; D tentatively fits TRBD1 or TRBD2 (6 bases each). CDR3 length: 14 amino acids. Per the germline V gene, CDR1 is DFQATT and CDR2 is SNEGSKA (reference sequence). The germline V and J ends were trimmed by 3 bases and 9 bases, with 18 bases remaining between them. For the CDR3, the DNA is TGCAGTGCTAGTGGGGGGCTAGGTACAGGTGAGCAGTTCTTC. Residues: CSASGGLGTGEQFF.

J is TRBJ2-3 and V is TRBV10-3, with 8 bases matching TRBD2. The CDR3 is 21 residues long. Trimming at V came to 2 bases and at J to 0 bases, leaving 19 bases not matched to a gene. Germline CDR1 ENHRY, CDR2 SYGVKD. CDR3 DNA: TGTGCCATCAGTGAGAGCGAGCGGGGGAGCGATTACATTGCTAGCACAGATACGCAGTATTTT. It yields the protein CAISESERGSDYIASTDTQYF.

This chain connects TRBV6-2 or TRBV6-3 to TRBJ2-1, with 7 positions matching TRBD1. CDR1 and CDR2 from the germline V gene are MNHEY and SVGEGT. The CDR3 loop spans 17 amino acids. V was pared by 5 bases and J by 9 bases, with 19 bases of the junction left unmatched. CDR3 loop: CASSPIETGVLGREQFF. The CDR3, as DNA: TGTGCCAGCAGTCCCATCGAAACAGGGGTTTTAGGACGTGAGCAGTTCTTC.

The DNA for the CDR3 is TGCGCCAGCGGAGACGGCGGGGTGAACAATGAGCAGTTCTTC. Translated, it gives CASGDGGVNNEQFF. This chain uses TRBV5-1 with TRBJ2-1; perhaps TRBD2 as D (6 bases). V lost 7 bases and J lost 5, with 16 bases in between. Germline assignment: CDR1 SGHRS and CDR2 YFSETQ. The CDR3 is 14 amino acids.

This chain links TRBV2 with TRBJ1-5; D call uncertain. The CDR3 is 15 amino acids. The ends were cut back, 2 bases at V and 4 bases at J, with 12 bases in the middle. The germline V gene has CDR1 SNHLY and CDR2 FYNNEI. The CDR3 sequence: CASSESWAQNQPQHF. The CDR3 nucleotides are TGTGCCAGCAGTGAAAGTTGGGCTCAAAATCAGCCCCAGCATTTT.

This clone was seen a few times. V is TRBV11-3 and J is TRBJ1-2, with 10 bases that match TRBD1. Germline-derived CDR1 and CDR2 are SGHNT and YENEEA. This CDR3 is 16 amino acids long. V shed 1 base, J shed 4 bases, and the junction held 6 bases outside the gene matches. The CDR3 region has the DNA TGTGCCAGCAGCTTAGCCCCGGGACAGGGGCCCTATGGCTACACCTTC. It yields the protein CASSLAPGQGPYGYTF.

Only one count was recorded for this clone. This chain connects TRBV30 to TRBJ1-2; the D gene is possibly TRBD1 (6 bases). The V gene lost 6 bases and the J gene lost 7 bases, with 18 bases spanning the gap. CDR3 size: 13 residues. The germline gives CDR1 GTSNPN, CDR2 SVGIG (reference sequence). CDR3 nucleotide sequence: TGTGCCTGTCAAACGGGGGGGGCGCCTGGCTACACCTTC. Translation: CACQTGGAPGYTF.

DNA of the CDR3: TGTGCCACCAGTGACGTAGCTGGAGGGGCTAGAAAAGAGACCCAGTACTTC. Translation: CATSDVAGGARKETQYF. The chain joins TRBV24-1 to TRBJ2-5; D may be TRBD2 (6 bases). From germline, CDR1 is KGHDR and CDR2 SFDVKD. This CDR3 has 17 residues. V was shortened by 4 bases and J by 3 bases, with 20 bases between the two germline ends.